Following are 18 T cell receptor beta chains from one sample sequenced in a study of post-analysis software for immune sequencing data. General study points: Higher frequency in patients than in controls was seen for a handful of TRBV segments, with TRBV5-6, TRBV5-1 and TRBV20-1 among them.

Their antigens are not known. Prepared libraries of TCR beta cDNA carried unique molecular identifiers. One entry per CDR3 protein, called by TCRdb with MiXCR from the PCR reads. The top ten clones hold roughly 12% of a sample with over 300,000 distinct CDR3 sequences, less than 35% of them seen once. Input material: blood. The receptors stem from a girl aged 5-17 years with multiple sclerosis.

This rearrangement joins TRBV20-1 to TRBJ2-5, with 9 bases aligning to TRBD2. Germline V CDR1 and CDR2: DFQATT, SNEGSKA (reference sequence). This CDR3 contains 14 residues. V lost 3 bases and J lost 5; bases outside the gene matches: 7. The CDR3 coding sequence is TGCAGTGCTAGGAGGACTAGCGTGGGGGAGACCCAGTACTTC. Translation: CSARRTSVGETQYF.

Only a few counts were recorded for this clonotype. The chain links TRBV2 to TRBJ2-5; TRBD1 aligns across 7 bases. The end of the DNA fits TRBJ2-7 better, so the J call may be wrong. Per germline, CDR1 SNHLY and CDR2 FYNNEI. The CDR3 runs 15 residues. DNA for the CDR3: TGTGCCAGCAGTTCTCGGGCAGGGGGTCCCAACGAGCAGTACTTC. Residues: CASSSRAGGPNEQYF.

Comment on this clonotype: A much larger clone differs by one base, so this may be a read error. The rearrangement uses TRBV20-1 and TRBJ2-3; 7 bases agree with TRBD2. The CDR3 sequence is 14 residues long. Looked up from germline, CDR1 is DFQATT and CDR2 is SNEGSKA (reference sequence). The CDR3 nucleotides read TGCAGTACTAGAAGCGGGGCCGACACAGATACGCAGTATTTT. Its translation: CSTRSGADTDTQYF.

This clonotype was counted between two and nine times. The chain uses TRBV5-1 and TRBJ2-3; 8 positions match TRBD1. With 4 bases clipped from V and 2 bases from J, the junction kept 6 bases outside the gene matches. From germline, CDR1 is SGHRS and CDR2 YFSETQ. The CDR3 loop spans 15 amino acids. The CDR3 DNA reads TGCGCCAGCAGCCCGGGACAGGTTCTCACAGATACGCAGTATTTT. Translating gives CASSPGQVLTDTQYF.

This clonotype was observed a few times. The V gene is TRBV7-3, the J gene TRBJ2-7, with D hard to call. CDR3 length: 13 residues. Germline CDR1 reads SGHTA; CDR2 reads FQGTGA. Between the trimmed V and J ends, which lost 5 bases and 1 base, there was a span of 9 bases. The CDR3 DNA is TGTGCCAGCAGCGAAGGGATTTCCTACGAGCAGTACTTC. The encoded protein is CASSEGISYEQYF.

The rearrangement joins TRBV5-1 to TRBJ2-7, with 9 bases that match TRBD1. The J segment lost 0 bases and the V segment lost 4 bases, leaving 8 bases of the junction unmatched. Germline CDR1 and CDR2: SGHRS and YFSETQ. CDR3 size: 16 residues. CDR3 sequence (DNA): TGCGCCAGCAGCACGCCGGGACAGGGAAGCTCCTACGAGCAGTACTTC. It specifies CASSTPGQGSSYEQYF.

The chain employs TRBV24-1 and TRBJ2-7; 7 nucleotides align to TRBD1. The CDR3 is 13 amino acids. CDR1 and CDR2 (germline): KGHDR, SFDVKD. The V gene end was trimmed by 4 bases and the J gene end by 5 bases; junction bases not matched to a gene: 4. CDR3 loop: CATSDKTGDEQYF. DNA for the CDR3: TGTGCCACCAGTGACAAAACAGGGGACGAGCAGTACTTC.

Points on this clonotype: Mismatch with germline at one junction end may stem from a read error. The chain is built from TRBV11-2 and TRBJ2-3; TRBD2 matches at 9 bases. CDR3 length: 18 amino acids. CDR1 and CDR2 (germline): SGHAT, FQNNGV. The CDR3 bases are TGTGCCAGCAGCTCGACTAGCGGCGTAAGGCCCTGCACAGCTACGCAGTATTTT. This sequence encodes CASSSTSGVRPCTATQYF.

This clonotype was recorded a few times. This chain uses TRBV20-1 with TRBJ2-7; 10 nucleotides align to TRBD2. V lost 6 bases to trimming and J lost 0 bases; unmatched junction nucleotides: 8. Looked up from germline, CDR1 is DFQATT and CDR2 is SNEGSKA (reference sequence). CDR3 length: 15 residues. The CDR3 loop is CSATIAGGASYEQYF. DNA of the CDR3: TGCAGTGCAACCATAGCGGGGGGAGCCTCCTACGAGCAGTACTTC.

CDR3 coding DNA: TGTGCCACCAGCAGAGACCTAGCGGGGGCAGAGACCCAGTACTTC. It encodes CATSRDLAGAETQYF. The J gene is TRBJ2-5, the V gene TRBV15; 10 nucleotides line up with TRBD2. Germline CDR1 and CDR2: LNHNV and YYDKDF (reference sequence). The CDR3 is 15 amino acids. V dropped 0 bases and J dropped 4; count of bases not matched to a gene: 2.

The chain has TRBV6-1 and TRBJ2-5; perhaps TRBD2 as D (6 bases). Germline V gene lookup returns CDR1 MNHNS and CDR2 SASEGT. V lost 1 base and J 5 bases, leaving 17 bases between the germline ends. This CDR3 spans 16 amino acids. The CDR3 nucleotides read TGTGCCAGCAGTGAAGTTGGAGGGCTATCGTTCGAGACCCAGTACTTC. It is translated as CASSEVGGLSFETQYF.

This clonotype was seen a handful of times. A junction end diverges from the germline sequence, so it may reflect a read error. This chain joins TRBV5-5 and TRBJ1-5, with 7 bases fitting TRBD1. Germline V lookup: CDR1 SGHKS, CDR2 YYEKEE (reference sequence). The CDR3 length is 14 residues. The CDR3 loop reads CASSLEGGDQLQHF. CDR3 nucleotides: TGTGCCAGCAGCTTGGAAGGGGGCGATCAGCTCCAGCATTTT.

V and J are TRBV7-9 and TRBJ1-1, with 7 bases that match TRBD1. CDR3 size: 15 residues. V was pared by 8 bases and J by 1 base, with 10 bases of the junction left unmatched. The V gene's germline CDR1 is SEHNR and CDR2 FQNEAQ (reference sequence). CDR3 residues: CASETGAGPNTEAFF. In nucleotides, the CDR3 is TGTGCCAGCGAAACAGGGGCAGGGCCGAACACTGAAGCTTTCTTT. Based on the CDR3 plus reference TRBV7-9 and TRBJ1-1, the full variable domain is DTGVSQNPRHKITKRGQNVTFRCDPISEHNRLYWYRQTLGQGPEFLTYFQNEAQLEKSRLLSDRFSAERPKGSFSTLEIQRTEQGDSAMYLCASETGAGPNTEAFFGQGTRLTVV.

This clonotype turned up a few times. A clone one base away is much larger, so this may be a read error. This chain links TRBV2 with TRBJ1-2; maybe TRBD1 (5 bases). The germline CDR1 and CDR2 sequences are SNHLY and FYNNEI. Trimming shortened V by 1 base and J by 7 bases, and 13 bases separated the two germline ends. The CDR3 loop spans 14 amino acids. Here the CDR3 reads CASSEGGEGVGYTF. CDR3 sequence (DNA): TGTGCCAGCAGTGAAGGGGGGGAAGGGGTTGGCTACACCTTC.

A few counts support this clonotype. The gene calls are TRBV4-3 and TRBJ2-3, with 7 bases fitting TRBD2. Trimming at V came to 5 bases and at J to 4 bases, leaving 9 bases not matched to a gene. There are 15 residues in the CDR3. CDR1 and CDR2 from the germline V gene are LGHNA and YSLEER. The CDR3 loop is CASSYYTGGADTQYF. CDR3 nucleotide sequence: TGCGCCAGCAGCTATTATACTGGGGGGGCAGATACGCAGTATTTT.

This CDR3 is CASSLVASGQETQYF. The CDR3 DNA is TGTGCCAGCAGCTTAGTGGCTAGCGGGCAAGAGACCCAGTACTTC. The genes are TRBV7-2 and TRBJ2-5; 8 bases line up with TRBD2. The V gene end was trimmed by 1 base and the J gene end by 2 bases; junction bases not matched to a gene: 3. Germline values: CDR1 SGHTA, CDR2 FQGNSA. This CDR3 region has 15 residues.

This chain links TRBV2 with TRBJ2-1, with 13 bases matching TRBD2. Looked up from germline, CDR1 is SNHLY and CDR2 is FYNNEI. The CDR3 sequence is 16 residues long. V lost 6 bases and J lost 5; bases outside the gene matches: 7. The CDR3 DNA is TGTGCCAGCAGCAAGGGACTAGCGGGGACCAACAATGAGCAGTTCTTC. It yields the protein CASSKGLAGTNNEQFF.

As regards this clonotype: The germline gene is not matched at one end of the junction; a read error may be the cause. V usage is TRBV20-1 and J usage is TRBJ2-1; 8 bases agree with TRBD1. The CDR3 runs 14 residues. Germline CDR1 is DFQATT and CDR2 is SNEGSKA (reference sequence). CDR3 coding DNA: TGCAGTGCCGCTGGACAGGGCCGTTACAAGGAGCAGTTCTTC. It translates to CSAAGQGRYKEQFF.